The 26 T cell receptor beta chains below all came from one sample that was sequenced in a study of regulatory T cells in long-lasting Graves disease. Documented time point: newly diagnosed GD, antithyroid drugs for less than 3 months. Generation of the TCR library employed RNA extracted from PBMCs. Building of the TCR beta libraries involved iRepertoire HTBI primers and Arm-PCR of CDR3 regions. TCRdb itself ran the multiplex PCR reads through MiXCR, one entry per CDR3 protein. In the table there are roughly 220,000 distinct CDR3 sequences, 18% of which are singletons. Sequencing used peripheral blood mononuclear cells (PBMCs), obtained at new diagnosis, from a patient treated with antithyroid drugs. These TCRs come from a female donor with Graves disease.

J is TRBJ1-4 and V is TRBV19; no clear D. Trimming removed 7 bases from V and 4 bases from J, with 7 bases in between. Germline V CDR1 and CDR2: LNHDA, SQIVND (reference sequence). The CDR3 runs to 12 residues. The CDR3 sequence: CASKGVNEKLFF. The CDR3 region has the DNA TGTGCCAGTAAAGGAGTTAATGAAAAACTGTTTTTT.

This clonotype was counted at least ten times. The J gene is TRBJ1-2, the V gene TRBV20-1; D not resolved. Germline lookup yields CDR1 DFQATT and CDR2 SNEGSKA (reference sequence). CDR3 length: 13 amino acids. Trimming shortened V by 0 bases and J by 6 bases, and 11 bases separated the two germline ends. This CDR3 reads CSARDPGEDGYTF. CDR3 bases: TGCAGTGCTAGAGATCCGGGTGAAGATGGCTACACCTTC.

This clonotype came up many times. A read error may produce the germline difference seen at one junction end. The chain uses TRBV10-2 and TRBJ1-2; 7 bases fit TRBD1. CDR1 is WSHSY, CDR2 SAAADI, per germline. There are 13 residues in the CDR3. The CDR3 loop is CASSVDREGGCTF. As DNA, the CDR3 is TGCGCCAGCAGTGTCGACAGGGAGGGTGGCTGCACCTTC.

Many counts were recorded for this clonotype. The chain combines TRBV19 with TRBJ1-6; a possible D gene is TRBD1 (5 bases). V lost 6 bases and J lost 8, with 11 bases in between. CDR3 length: 13 amino acids. Looked up from germline, CDR1 is LNHDA and CDR2 is SQIVND (reference sequence). CDR3: CASRQGYDSPLHF. The DNA of the CDR3 is TGTGCCAGTAGGCAGGGTTACGATTCACCCCTCCACTTT.

This clonotype came up many times. V is TRBV20-1 and J is TRBJ2-1, with TRBD2 matching 13 bases. The germline CDR1 and CDR2 sequences are DFQATT and SNEGSKA (reference sequence). V lost 0 bases and J lost 9; bases outside the gene matches: 14. This CDR3 is built from 18 residues. The CDR3 here is CSARDTGRGTSGKVEQFF. The CDR3 region has the DNA TGCAGTGCTAGAGATACGGGGCGGGGGACTAGCGGGAAAGTTGAGCAGTTCTTC.

This chain joins TRBV11-2 and TRBJ1-5; D is possibly TRBD1 (6 bases). The CDR3 runs 13 residues. Trimming removed 5 bases at V and 4 bases at J, with 9 bases between. Germline CDR1 SGHAT, CDR2 FQNNGV. The CDR3 coding sequence is TGTGCCAGCAGCGACGACAGGAATCAGCCCCAGCATTTT. Translating it yields CASSDDRNQPQHF.

This clonotype was counted a few times. The chain employs TRBV4-1 and TRBJ2-3; D uncertain. The V end lost 2 bases, the J end lost 0 bases, and 6 bases lay between the germline ends. This CDR3 contains 14 residues. Germline V gene sequence: CDR1 MGHRA, CDR2 YSYEKL. DNA for the CDR3: TGCGCCAGCAGCCAACAGGTCAGCACAGATACGCAGTATTTT. This encodes CASSQQVSTDTQYF.

This clonotype has a count of ten or more. The J gene is TRBJ1-2, the V gene TRBV6-1; D is possibly TRBD1 (5 bases). Looked up from germline, CDR1 is MNHNS and CDR2 is SASEGT. The CDR3 covers 13 residues. V was pared by 8 bases and J by 2 bases, with 12 bases between. DNA of the CDR3: TGTGCCAGCGCCCGGGACCGAAACTATGGCTACACCTTC. Translation gives CASARDRNYGYTF.

The chain recombines TRBV4-3 with TRBJ1-2; D not certain. Germline V gene data show CDR1 as LGHNA and CDR2 as YSLEER. V was trimmed by 2 bases and J by 1 base, leaving 11 bases between them. The length of the CDR3 is 15 residues. The CDR3 region is CASSQLTTLNYGYTF. CDR3 bases: TGCGCCAGCAGCCAATTGACAACACTTAACTATGGCTACACCTTC.

This clonotype has ten or more counts. The chain couples TRBV6-5 to TRBJ2-3, with 7 bases lining up with TRBD2. In germline, CDR1 is MNHEY, CDR2 SVGAGI. Trimming removed 2 bases from V and 6 bases from J; junction bases left unmatched: 11. This CDR3 is built from 16 residues. DNA of the CDR3: TGTGCCAGCAGTTACCGCCGGGAGGCTCGGGGGGATACGCAGTATTTT. Its translation: CASSYRREARGDTQYF.

Only a few counts were recorded for this clonotype. This chain links TRBV19 with TRBJ2-1; no clear D. This CDR3 spans 13 amino acids. Germline V gene lookup returns CDR1 LNHDA and CDR2 SQIVND (reference sequence). Between the trimmed V and J ends, which lost 7 bases and 2 bases, there was a span of 9 bases. The CDR3 loop reads CASMAETYNEQFF. The CDR3, as DNA: TGTGCCAGTATGGCGGAAACCTACAATGAGCAGTTCTTC.

This chain links TRBV19 with TRBJ2-7; 9 bases map to TRBD1. The CDR3 covers 14 residues. CDR1 is LNHDA, CDR2 SQIVND, per germline (reference sequence). V shed 6 bases and J 6 bases; nucleotides not matched to a gene: 9. Written as DNA, the CDR3 is TGTGCCAGTAGCGAGACAGGGGGAATAAGCGAGCAGTACTTC. Protein: CASSETGGISEQYF.

This clonotype was seen ten or more times. This chain uses TRBV9 with TRBJ2-1, with 8 bases lining up with TRBD2. Trimming took 2 bases from V and 4 from J; bases not matched to a gene: 5. Germline loops: CDR1 SGDLS, CDR2 YYNGEE. The CDR3 sequence is 15 residues long. CDR3 bases: TGTGCCAGCAGCGTCGGGGGGGCCGGGTACAATGAGCAGTTCTTC. Translation gives CASSVGGAGYNEQFF.

The table lists this clonotype with a few counts. V usage is TRBV5-1 and J usage is TRBJ1-2; TRBD1 is a possible D gene (5 bases). Germline CDR1 and CDR2: SGHRS and YFSETQ. This CDR3 has 16 amino acids. The germline V and J ends were trimmed by 5 bases and 0 bases, with 17 bases remaining between them. Here the CDR3 reads CASRPGRALSNYGYTF. For the CDR3, the DNA is TGCGCCAGCAGGCCCGGCAGGGCACTATCTAACTATGGCTACACCTTC.

There are many counts of this clonotype. V gene TRBV20-1 combines with J gene TRBJ1-2; unclear D gene. The CDR3 spans 13 residues. V was shortened by 3 bases and J by 0 bases, with 8 bases between the two germline ends. Germline-derived CDR1 and CDR2 are DFQATT and SNEGSKA (reference sequence). The CDR3 DNA reads as TGCAGTGCTAGGGATGATACTAACTATGGCTACACCTTC. Translated: CSARDDTNYGYTF.

This clonotype was counted ten times or more. The J gene is TRBJ2-1, the V gene TRBV29-1; 7 bases align to TRBD2. J was trimmed by 4 bases and V by 4 bases; bases with no gene match: 7. The germline V gene has CDR1 SQVTM and CDR2 ANQGSEA. The CDR3 totals 14 residues. The CDR3 DNA reads as TGCAGCGTTGTAATAGCGGGTGTGTACAATGAGCAGTTCTTC. Translation gives CSVVIAGVYNEQFF.

This clonotype was observed many times. V gene TRBV6-1 combines with J gene TRBJ1-4, with D unresolved. This CDR3 is built from 14 residues. Trimming cost V 7 bases and J 8 bases, with 17 bases left between them. The germline CDR1 and CDR2 sequences are MNHNS and SASEGT. CDR3 nucleotide sequence: TGTGCCAGCACCCCTGCTTGGGATGGGGAAAAACTGTTTTTT. As protein: CASTPAWDGEKLFF.

This clonotype was counted at least ten times. The V and J genes are TRBV5-5 and TRBJ1-6; D not resolved. The CDR3 covers 16 residues. Germline assignment: CDR1 SGHKS and CDR2 YYEKEE (reference sequence). Trimming left V 2 bases short and J 0 bases short, with 9 bases between. CDR3 in DNA: TGTGCCAGCAGCTTCTTGGGCAGCTCCTATAATTCACCCCTCCACTTT. Its protein is CASSFLGSSYNSPLHF.

In its sample, this clonotype was seen many times. The chain carries TRBV11-1 and TRBJ1-1, with 10 nucleotides matching TRBD1. The trim removed 5 bases at V and 1 base at J, leaving 4 bases unmatched. CDR1 SGHAT and CDR2 FQDESV come from the germline V gene (reference sequence). The CDR3 is 15 residues long. CDR3 region: CASSKRDRGNTEAFF. The DNA of the CDR3 is TGTGCCAGCAGCAAGAGGGACAGGGGGAACACTGAAGCTTTCTTT. The full variable domain, with the rest looked up from reference TRBV11-1 and TRBJ1-1, is EAEVAQSPRYKITEKSQAVAFWCDPISGHATLYWYRQILGQGPELLVQFQDESVVDDSQLPKDRFSAERLKGVDSTLKIQPAELGDSAMYLCASSKRDRGNTEAFFGQGTRLTVV.

This clonotype was picked up many times. The chain uses TRBV18 and TRBJ2-7; 8 nucleotides align to TRBD1. The CDR3 consists of 14 residues. CDR1 KGHSH and CDR2 LQKENI come from the germline V gene. Unmatched junction bases numbered 7, after V lost 4 bases and J lost 5 bases. The CDR3 DNA reads as TGTGCCAGCTCACTGACGGGGACAGGAGACGAGCAGTACTTC. Translation gives CASSLTGTGDEQYF.

This clonotype showed up many times. J is TRBJ2-4 and V is TRBV11-2; D assignment may be TRBD1 or TRBD2 (6 bases each). The CDR3 contains 17 residues. CDR1 and CDR2 from the germline V gene are SGHAT and FQNNGV. V was clipped by 6 bases and J by 0 bases, with 18 bases between them. The CDR3 bases are TGTGCCAGCAGTCTAGGGAGGACAGCACTAGCCAAAAACATTCAGTACTTC. Its protein is CASSLGRTALAKNIQYF.

In its sample, this clonotype was seen many times. The chain has TRBV7-8 and TRBJ2-7; D might be TRBD2 (6 bases). Germline loops: CDR1 SGHVS, CDR2 FQNEAQ. V lost 4 bases and J lost 9, with 22 bases in between. There are 15 residues in the CDR3. CDR3 amino acids: CASSSSRGSSGGQYF. DNA of the CDR3: TGTGCCAGCAGCTCTTCTCGAGGGAGCTCCGGGGGGCAGTACTTC.

This clonotype has a count of ten or more. The rearrangement uses TRBV6-5 and TRBJ1-6; 7 positions match TRBD1. The CDR3 is made up of 15 amino acids. Per the germline V gene, CDR1 is MNHEY and CDR2 is SVGAGI. Trimming took 2 bases from V and 7 from J; bases not matched to a gene: 5. CDR3 loop: CASSYTGVGNSPLHF. For the CDR3, the DNA is TGTGCCAGCAGTTACACAGGGGTGGGGAATTCACCCCTCCACTTT.

In its sample, this clonotype was seen many times. The V gene is TRBV9, the J gene TRBJ2-2, with 7 bases lining up with TRBD2. The length of the CDR3 is 13 residues. CDR1 SGDLS and CDR2 YYNGEE come from the germline V gene. V trimming: 3 bases; J trimming: 7 bases; junction bases outside the gene matches: 3. The CDR3 DNA sequence: TGTGCCAGCAGCGACACTAGCGACGGGGAGCTGTTTTTT. Translating it yields CASSDTSDGELFF.

This clonotype showed up many times. V gene TRBV7-3 combines with J gene TRBJ2-7, with D possibly being TRBD1 or TRBD2 (6 bases each). The CDR3 loop spans 13 amino acids. V was cut by 5 bases and J by 5 bases, with 13 bases left in between. Germline loops: CDR1 SGHTA, CDR2 FQGTGA. The CDR3 loop is CASSRGRTDEQYF. CDR3 in DNA: TGTGCCAGCAGCCGAGGGAGGACAGACGAGCAGTACTTC.

There are many counts of this clonotype. The rearrangement joins TRBV11-2 to TRBJ2-1, with D possibly being TRBD1 or TRBD2 (6 bases each). The CDR3 covers 12 residues. The germline V gene encodes CDR1 SGHAT and CDR2 FQNNGV. The germline V and J ends were trimmed by 1 base and 15 bases, with 13 bases remaining between them. The CDR3 nucleotides read TGTGCCAGCAGCTTAGGGGGGGCTAGCCGGTTCTTC. Amino acid sequence: CASSLGGASRFF.